Listed below are T cell receptor beta chains from one sample, sequenced in a study of T cells in Graves' hyperthyroidism and ophthalmopathy. TCRdb re-called the multiplex PCR reads through MiXCR, storing one row per CDR3 protein. The repertoire includes under 700,000 distinct CDR3 sequences, around 46% of them detected once, and roughly 8.2% sits in the top ten. Sequenced input: peripheral blood or thyroid tissue (not recorded which). These receptors all stem from a woman aged 18-29 years with Graves' hyperthyroidism. CDR3s include the opening cysteine and the closing phenylalanine or tryptophan. The D gene is left open where the match is weak. Clone size is not always given. Where it is, it says once, few, many or a class for expanded clones.

J gene | V gene | D gene | clone size | CDR3 DNA | CDR3 protein
TRBJ2-2 | TRBV10-3 | . | . | TGTGCCAGCAATGGGGTCGTCTCAGCGAACACCGGGGAGCTGTTTTTT | CASNGVVSANTGELFF
TRBJ2-7 | TRBV12-3/TRBV12-4 | . | few | TGTGCCATCAGTTCCGGGAGCTACGAGCAGTACTTC | CAISSGSYEQYF
TRBJ1-1 | TRBV29-1 | . | once | TGCAGCGTTGATGGGGCGGAGGGCCCTGAAGCTTTCTTT | CSVDGAEGPEAFF
TRBJ1-1 | TRBV7-7 | . | . | TGTGCTAGCAGCTTATCGGTGGACACTGAAGCTTTCTTT | CASSLSVDTEAFF
TRBJ1-5 | TRBV7-9 | TRBD1 | few | TGTGCCAGCAGCTCTCTACAGGGGGCTTGGCAGCCCCAGCATTTT | CASSSLQGAWQPQHF
TRBJ1-1 | TRBV5-1 | TRBD1 | . | TGCGCCAGCAGCCCGTCGGGACAGTGGAACACTGAAGCTTTCTTT | CASSPSGQWNTEAFF
TRBJ2-1 | TRBV29-1 | TRBD1 | . | TGCAGCGTTAACAGGGGGTACGAGCAGTTCTTC | CSVNRGYEQFF
TRBJ2-5 | TRBV11-2 | TRBD2 | . | TGTGCCAGCAGTCGACTAGCGGGGCGCGAGACCCAGTACTTC | CASSRLAGRETQYF
TRBJ2-2 | TRBV7-2 | TRBD2 | few | TGTGCCAGCAGCCAAGGTGCCAGCGGGAGTTTCGGCGGGGAGCTGTTTTTT | CASSQGASGSFGGELFF
TRBJ1-4 | TRBV19 | . | . | TGTGCCAGTAGTGATAGAAGTGACAGCACTAATGAAAAACTGTTTTTT | CASSDRSDSTNEKLFF
TRBJ2-5 | TRBV7-9 | . | many | TGTGCCAGCAGCTTAGAGATCGAAGAGACCCAGTACTTC | CASSLEIEETQYF
TRBJ2-5 | TRBV3-1 | TRBD2 | . | TGTGCCAGCAGCCAAGGGGGACTAGCGGGAGAGACCCAGTACTTC | CASSQGGLAGETQYF
TRBJ1-1 | TRBV12-3/TRBV12-4 | . | many | TGTGCCAGCAGTGATACGATGAAGGCTTTCTTT | CASSDTMKAFF
TRBJ2-5 | TRBV6-6 | TRBD2 | few | TGTGCCAGCAGCAAGACTAGCCCAGAGACCCAGTACTTC | CASSKTSPETQYF
TRBJ1-1 | TRBV25-1 | TRBD1 | many | TGTGCCAGCAGTGAAGAAGGGCGGACAGGGGAATCGGGAGCTTTCTTT | CASSEEGRTGESGAFF
TRBJ2-7 | TRBV15 | . | . | TGTGCCACCAGCAGAGTTACTACCTCCTCCTACGAGCAGTACTTC | CATSRVTTSSYEQYF
TRBJ1-2 | TRBV29-1 | TRBD1 | . | TGCAGCGCTACCGGACAGGGGGGGAGCTATGGCTACACCTTC | CSATGQGGSYGYTF
TRBJ1-6 | TRBV5-1 | . | . | TGCGCCAGCAGCTTGGCAGGGGACAATTCACCCCTCCACTTT | CASSLAGDNSPLHF
TRBJ2-2 | TRBV19 | . | . | TGTGCCAGTACCACTCGTCGGGCGACGAACACCGGGGAGCTGTTTTTT | CASTTRRATNTGELFF
TRBJ1-1 | TRBV20-1 | . | few | TGCAGTGCTAAAAGGAACACTGAAGCTTTCTTT | CSAKRNTEAFF
TRBJ2-5 | TRBV7-9 | TRBD2 | few | TGTGCCAGCATCCTAAGCGGGGTAGAGACCCAGTACTTC | CASILSGVETQYF
TRBJ1-2 | TRBV24-1 | . | . | TGTGCCACCAGTGACGCAGAAGACTATGGCTACACCTTC | CATSDAEDYGYTF
TRBJ1-4 | TRBV2 | TRBD1 | . | TGTGCCAGCAGTGGACAGGGGAGTACTAATGAAAAACTGTTTTTT | CASSGQGSTNEKLFF
TRBJ1-2 | TRBV2 | TRBD1 | . | TGTGCCAGCAGTGGGGACAGGGGCGGCTACACCTTC | CASSGDRGGYTF
TRBJ1-2 | TRBV19 | . | once | TGTGCCAGTGCCGGGACGGATGCCTCTAACTATGGCTACACCTTC | CASAGTDASNYGYTF
TRBJ2-2 | TRBV29-1 | . | many | TGCAGCATCCGATCGGAGGGCGGGGAGCTGTTTTTT | CSIRSEGGELFF
TRBJ2-2 | TRBV2 | . | few | TGTGCCAGCACGGGGCTCACGGGGTCCGGGGAGCTGTTTTTT | CASTGLTGSGELFF
TRBJ2-7 | TRBV20-1 | TRBD2 | . | TGCAGTGCTAGAGCCGAGCCGGGACTAGCGGGAGTGAACGAGCAGTACTTC | CSARAEPGLAGVNEQYF
TRBJ2-5 | TRBV9 | . | . | TGTGCCAGCAGCGCAGGGGCAGGGCTGAGGGGAGAGACCCAGTACTTC | CASSAGAGLRGETQYF
TRBJ1-3 | TRBV12-3/TRBV12-4 | . | few | TGTGCCAGCAGTTACTCGCACCTGTTCGGAAACACCATATATTTT | CASSYSHLFGNTIYF
TRBJ1-5 | TRBV12-3/TRBV12-4 | . | few | TGTGCCAGCACCGAGCAGGGGCACCAGCCCCAGCATTTT | CASTEQGHQPQHF
TRBJ1-2 | TRBV5-8 | TRBD1 | . | TGTGCCAGCAGCGGCGGGTTCCGGGACAGGGGGACCTTCTATGGCTACACCTTC | CASSGGFRDRGTFYGYTF
TRBJ1-5 | TRBV10-3 | . | few | TGTGCCATCAGTGTTGAACCCGGCAATCAGCCCCAGCATTTT | CAISVEPGNQPQHF
TRBJ2-7 | TRBV5-1 | TRBD1 | few | TGCGCCAGCAGCCGAACTAGACAGGGGGCCTACGAGCAGTACTTC | CASSRTRQGAYEQYF
TRBJ1-2 | TRBV7-2 | TRBD1 | once | TGTGCCAGCAGCAAGTCTGTGGGACAGCCCTTCTATGGCTACACCTTC | CASSKSVGQPFYGYTF
TRBJ1-5 | TRBV7-2 | . | . | TGTGCCAGCAGCTTAGTTCCAAGCAATCAGCCCCAGCATTTT | CASSLVPSNQPQHF
TRBJ1-2 | TRBV29-1 | . | many | TGCAGTTACAGGGAGGACTATGGCTACACCTTC | CSYREDYGYTF
TRBJ2-7 | TRBV7-2 | . | . | TGTGCCAGCAGCTTGGATGGGGGAAACTACGGAGAAAGGGAGCAGTACTTC | CASSLDGGNYGEREQYF
TRBJ1-1 | TRBV20-1 | . | many | TGCAGCGCCAGGGACACTGAAGCTTTCTTT | CSARDTEAFF
TRBJ2-7 | TRBV28 | . | many | TGTGCCAGCAGGTGGACACGAAGCTCCTACGAGCAGTACTTC | CASRWTRSSYEQYF
TRBJ1-2 | TRBV7-2 | . | many | TGTGCCAGCAGCTATCCAGGGACCCATGGCTACACCTTC | CASSYPGTHGYTF
TRBJ2-7 | TRBV7-3 | TRBD2 | . | TGTGCCAGCAGCCACCCTTCGCGGGAGGGAGCCTCTTGGCACGAGCAGTACTTC | CASSHPSREGASWHEQYF
TRBJ2-7 | TRBV7-2 | . | many | TGTGCCAGCAGCTTAGTCGCGACCTACGAGCAGTACTTC | CASSLVATYEQYF
TRBJ2-7 | TRBV24-1 | . | many | TGTGCCACCAGTGGTGGGTCCTTCTACGAGCAGTACTTC | CATSGGSFYEQYF
TRBJ1-1 | TRBV24-1 | TRBD1 | many | TGTGCCACCAGCGAGGCGGGCAGGGGGCGGACTGGCACTGAAGCTTTCTTT | CATSEAGRGRTGTEAFF
TRBJ2-7 | TRBV29-1 | . | . | TGCAGTGGAGGTAGAGACGAGCAGTACTTC | CSGGRDEQYF
TRBJ2-5 | TRBV7-9 | TRBD2 | . | TGTGCCAGCAGCCTGCCCACTAGCGGGAGCGGCCCGGAGACCCAGTACTTC | CASSLPTSGSGPETQYF
TRBJ2-5 | TRBV12-3/TRBV12-4 | . | . | TGTGCCAGCAGTACGAGGGAAAGAAAAGAGACCCAGTACTTC | CASSTRERKETQYF
TRBJ1-3 | TRBV12-3/TRBV12-4 | . | many | TGTGCCAGCAGCCCCTGGGGGTCTGGAAACACCATATATTTT | CASSPWGSGNTIYF
TRBJ1-2 | TRBV7-2 | . | few | TGTGCCAGCAGCTTAGAAACAGGGTTCTATGGCTACACCTTC | CASSLETGFYGYTF
TRBJ1-2 | TRBV7-8 | TRBD1 | . | TGTGCCAGCAGCTTTAGGCGGACAGGGGAGAATGGCTACACCTTC | CASSFRRTGENGYTF
TRBJ1-5 | TRBV2 | . | . | TGTGCCAGCTCACCTATCGGAGGCGCAAATAGCAATCAGCCCCAGCATTTT | CASSPIGGANSNQPQHF